This TCR beta chain derives from a study of spatial heterogeneity in lung cancer. This clonotype was detected many times. Time point meaning: sample taken at primary tumor resection. Frozen PBMC, nontumor lung or tumor provided whole RNA, which was sequenced unsorted. MiXCR, applied by TCRdb to the 5' RACE reads, yields one record per CDR3 protein. The table has just over 75,000 distinct CDR3 sequences, under 8.5% seen once. This TCR was recovered from a male donor with early-stage non-small cell lung cancer. The specimen comprised PBMCs, sampled at surgery.

The CDR3: CASSILGPRDTQYF. CDR3 sequence (DNA): TGTGCCAGCAGCATTTTGGGGCCAAGGGATACGCAGTATTTT. The chain uses TRBV6-2 or TRBV6-3 and TRBJ2-3; D might be TRBD1 (5 bases). Germline lookup yields CDR1 MNHEY and CDR2 SVGEGT. V was shortened by 6 bases and J by 6 bases, with 16 bases between the two germline ends. The CDR3 runs 14 residues.